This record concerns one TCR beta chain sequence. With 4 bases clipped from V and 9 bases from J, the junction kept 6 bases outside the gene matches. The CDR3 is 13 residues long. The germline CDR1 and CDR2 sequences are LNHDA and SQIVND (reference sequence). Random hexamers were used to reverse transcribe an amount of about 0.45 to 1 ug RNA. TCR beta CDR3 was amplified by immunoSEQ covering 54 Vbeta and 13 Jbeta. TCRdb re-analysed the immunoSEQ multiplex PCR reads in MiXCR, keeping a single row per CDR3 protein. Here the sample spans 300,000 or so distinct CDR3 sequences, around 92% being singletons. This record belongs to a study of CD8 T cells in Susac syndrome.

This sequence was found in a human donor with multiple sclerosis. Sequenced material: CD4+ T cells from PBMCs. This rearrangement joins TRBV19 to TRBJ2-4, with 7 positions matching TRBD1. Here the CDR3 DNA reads TGTGCCAGTAGTAGCGGCTACAGGGGCATTCAGTACTTC. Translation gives CASSSGYRGIQYF.